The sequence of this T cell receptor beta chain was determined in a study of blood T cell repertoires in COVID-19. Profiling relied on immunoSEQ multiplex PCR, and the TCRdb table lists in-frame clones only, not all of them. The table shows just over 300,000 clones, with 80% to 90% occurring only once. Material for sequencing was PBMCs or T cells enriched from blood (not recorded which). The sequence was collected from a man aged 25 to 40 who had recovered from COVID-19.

Here the CDR3 reads CASSIGGVQETQYF. The CDR3 DNA follows: TGTGCCAGTAGTATAGGGGGGGTACAAGAGACCCAGTACTTC. V gene TRBV19 combines with J gene TRBJ2-5; maybe TRBD2 (6 bases). Germline V gene data show CDR1 as LNHDA and CDR2 as SQIVND (reference sequence). The CDR3 is 14 residues long. The V and J ends lost 1 base and 2 bases respectively, with 8 bases between them.